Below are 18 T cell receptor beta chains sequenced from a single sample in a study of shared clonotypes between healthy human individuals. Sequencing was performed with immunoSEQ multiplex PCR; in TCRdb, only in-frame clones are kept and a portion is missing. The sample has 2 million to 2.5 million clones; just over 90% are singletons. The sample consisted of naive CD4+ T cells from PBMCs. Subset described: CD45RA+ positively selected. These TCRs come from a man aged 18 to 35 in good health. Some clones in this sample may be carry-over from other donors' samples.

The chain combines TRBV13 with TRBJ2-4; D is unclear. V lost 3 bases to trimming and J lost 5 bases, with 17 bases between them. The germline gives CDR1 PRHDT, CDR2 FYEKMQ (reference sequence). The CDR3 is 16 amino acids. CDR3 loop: CASSFFGLVAENIQYF. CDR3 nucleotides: TGTGCCAGCAGCTTCTTTGGTCTAGTGGCCGAAAACATTCAGTACTTC. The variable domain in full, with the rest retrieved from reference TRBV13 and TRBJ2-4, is AAGVIQSPRHLIKEKRETATLKCYPIPRHDTVYWYQQGPGQDPQFLISFYEKMQSDKGSIPDRFSAQQFSDYHSELNMSSLELGDSALYFCASSFFGLVAENIQYFGAGTRLSVL.

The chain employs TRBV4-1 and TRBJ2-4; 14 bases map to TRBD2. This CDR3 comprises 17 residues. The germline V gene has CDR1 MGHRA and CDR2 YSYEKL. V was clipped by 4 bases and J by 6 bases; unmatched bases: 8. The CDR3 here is CASSPRLAGGPGNIQYF. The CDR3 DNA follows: TGCGCCAGCAGCCCGAGACTAGCGGGAGGGCCGGGAAACATTCAGTACTTC.

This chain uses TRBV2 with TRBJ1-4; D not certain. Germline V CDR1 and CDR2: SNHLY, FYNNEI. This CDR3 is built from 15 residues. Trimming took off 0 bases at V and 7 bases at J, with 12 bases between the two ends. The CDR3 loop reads CASSEAGATAEKLFF. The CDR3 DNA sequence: TGTGCCAGCAGTGAAGCCGGAGCGACGGCTGAAAAACTGTTTTTT. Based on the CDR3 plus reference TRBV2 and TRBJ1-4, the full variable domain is EPEVTQTPSHQVTQMGQEVILRCVPISNHLYFYWYRQILGQKVEFLVSFYNNEISEKSEIFDDQFSVERPDGSNFTLKIRSTKLEDSAMYFCASSEAGATAEKLFFGSGTQLSVL.

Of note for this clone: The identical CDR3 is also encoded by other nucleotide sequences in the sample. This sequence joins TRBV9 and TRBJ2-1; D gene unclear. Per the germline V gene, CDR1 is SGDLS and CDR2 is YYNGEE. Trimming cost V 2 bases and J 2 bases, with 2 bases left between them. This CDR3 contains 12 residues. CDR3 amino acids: CASSVTYNEQFF. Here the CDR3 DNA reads TGTGCCAGCAGCGTCACCTACAATGAGCAGTTCTTC.

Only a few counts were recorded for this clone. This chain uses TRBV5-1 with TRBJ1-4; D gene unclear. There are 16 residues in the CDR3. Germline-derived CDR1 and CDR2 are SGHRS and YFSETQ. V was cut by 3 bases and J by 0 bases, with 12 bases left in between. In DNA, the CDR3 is TGCGCCAGCAGCTATGACTCAACCACAACTAATGAAAAACTGTTTTTT. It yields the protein CASSYDSTTTNEKLFF.

The CDR3 here is CASSIWANGAGELFF. For the CDR3, the DNA is TGTGCCAGTAGTATTTGGGCCAATGGGGCCGGGGAGCTGTTTTTT. The V and J genes are TRBV19 and TRBJ2-2; D remains unclear. The CDR3 runs 15 residues. From germline, CDR1 is LNHDA and CDR2 SQIVND (reference sequence). The ends were cut back, 3 bases at V and 6 bases at J, with 14 bases in the middle.

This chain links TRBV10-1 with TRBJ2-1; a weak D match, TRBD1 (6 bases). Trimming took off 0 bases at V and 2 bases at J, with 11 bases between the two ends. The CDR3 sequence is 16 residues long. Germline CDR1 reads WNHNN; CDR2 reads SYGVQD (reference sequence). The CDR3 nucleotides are TGCGCCAGCAGTGAGTCGGAACAGGGCACCTACAATGAGCAGTTCTTC. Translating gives CASSESEQGTYNEQFF.

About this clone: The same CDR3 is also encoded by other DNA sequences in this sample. CDR3 sequence: CASSPRALPNYGYTF. The DNA of the CDR3 is TGTGCCAGCTCACCAAGGGCACTGCCTAACTATGGCTACACCTTC. This rearrangement joins TRBV18 to TRBJ1-2; D uncertain. This CDR3 is built from 15 residues. Trimming pared 2 bases from V and 0 bases from J, leaving 10 bases between. Per the germline V gene, CDR1 is KGHSH and CDR2 is LQKENI.

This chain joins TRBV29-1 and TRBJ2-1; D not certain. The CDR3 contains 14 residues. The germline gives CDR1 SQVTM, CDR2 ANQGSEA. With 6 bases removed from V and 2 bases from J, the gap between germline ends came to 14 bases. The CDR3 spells CSVGRLMTYNEQFF. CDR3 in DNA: TGCAGCGTCGGACGGTTAATGACCTACAATGAGCAGTTCTTC.

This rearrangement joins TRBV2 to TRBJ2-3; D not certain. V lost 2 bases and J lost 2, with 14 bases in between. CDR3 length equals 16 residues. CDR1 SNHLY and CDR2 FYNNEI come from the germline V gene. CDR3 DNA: TGTGCCAGCAGTGAATACGCGGAGACAATCACAGATACGCAGTATTTT. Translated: CASSEYAETITDTQYF.

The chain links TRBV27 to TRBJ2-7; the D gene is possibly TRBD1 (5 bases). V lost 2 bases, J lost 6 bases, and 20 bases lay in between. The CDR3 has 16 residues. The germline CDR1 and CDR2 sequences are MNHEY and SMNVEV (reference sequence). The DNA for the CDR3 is TGTGCCAGCAGTTTAGATCTTGACAGCCTTTCGGGCGAGCAGTACTTC. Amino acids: CASSLDLDSLSGEQYF.

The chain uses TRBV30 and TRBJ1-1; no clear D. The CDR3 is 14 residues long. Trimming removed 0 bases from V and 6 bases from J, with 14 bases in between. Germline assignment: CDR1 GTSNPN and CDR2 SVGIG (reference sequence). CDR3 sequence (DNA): TGTGCCTGGAGTGTAGTTTTATTTACGGCTGAAGCTTTCTTT. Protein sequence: CAWSVVLFTAEAFF.

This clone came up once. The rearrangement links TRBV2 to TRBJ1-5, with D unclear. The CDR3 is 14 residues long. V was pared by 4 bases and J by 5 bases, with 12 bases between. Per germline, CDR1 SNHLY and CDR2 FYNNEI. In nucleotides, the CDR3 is TGTGCCAGCAGTGCCTGGGCGGCAGATCAGCCCCAGCATTTT. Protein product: CASSAWAADQPQHF.

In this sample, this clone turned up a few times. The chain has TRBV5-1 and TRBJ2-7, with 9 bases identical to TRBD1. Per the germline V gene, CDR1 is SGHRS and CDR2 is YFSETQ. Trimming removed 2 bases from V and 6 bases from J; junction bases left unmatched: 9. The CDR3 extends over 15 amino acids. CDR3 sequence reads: CASSFKPGTGPEQYF. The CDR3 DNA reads TGCGCCAGCAGCTTCAAACCGGGGACAGGGCCCGAGCAGTACTTC.

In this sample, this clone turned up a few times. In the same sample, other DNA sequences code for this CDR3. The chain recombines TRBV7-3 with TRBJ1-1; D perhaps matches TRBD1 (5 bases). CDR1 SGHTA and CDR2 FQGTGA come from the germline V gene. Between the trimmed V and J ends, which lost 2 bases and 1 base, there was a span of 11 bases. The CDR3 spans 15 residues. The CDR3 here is CASSLLGQGNTEAFF. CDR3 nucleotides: TGTGCCAGCAGCTTATTGGGGCAGGGGAACACTGAAGCTTTCTTT.

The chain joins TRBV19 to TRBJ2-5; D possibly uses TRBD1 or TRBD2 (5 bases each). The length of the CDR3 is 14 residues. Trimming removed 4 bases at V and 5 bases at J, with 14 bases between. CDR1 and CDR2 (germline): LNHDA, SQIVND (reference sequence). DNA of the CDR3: TGTGCCAGTAGTAGGAGGCAGGGTGGCGAGACCCAGTACTTC. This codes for CASSRRQGGETQYF.

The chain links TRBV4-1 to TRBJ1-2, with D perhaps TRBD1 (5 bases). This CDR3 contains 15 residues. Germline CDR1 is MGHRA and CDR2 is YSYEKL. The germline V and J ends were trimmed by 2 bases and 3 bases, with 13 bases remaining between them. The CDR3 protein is CASSQPTRGDYGYTF. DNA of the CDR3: TGCGCCAGCAGCCAACCCACGCGAGGGGACTATGGCTACACCTTC.

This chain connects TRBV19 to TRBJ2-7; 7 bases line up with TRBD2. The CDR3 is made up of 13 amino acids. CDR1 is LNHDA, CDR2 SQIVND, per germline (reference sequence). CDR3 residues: CIRGRGGPYEQYF. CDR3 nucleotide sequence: TGTATCCGTGGGAGGGGAGGGCCCTACGAGCAGTACTTC.